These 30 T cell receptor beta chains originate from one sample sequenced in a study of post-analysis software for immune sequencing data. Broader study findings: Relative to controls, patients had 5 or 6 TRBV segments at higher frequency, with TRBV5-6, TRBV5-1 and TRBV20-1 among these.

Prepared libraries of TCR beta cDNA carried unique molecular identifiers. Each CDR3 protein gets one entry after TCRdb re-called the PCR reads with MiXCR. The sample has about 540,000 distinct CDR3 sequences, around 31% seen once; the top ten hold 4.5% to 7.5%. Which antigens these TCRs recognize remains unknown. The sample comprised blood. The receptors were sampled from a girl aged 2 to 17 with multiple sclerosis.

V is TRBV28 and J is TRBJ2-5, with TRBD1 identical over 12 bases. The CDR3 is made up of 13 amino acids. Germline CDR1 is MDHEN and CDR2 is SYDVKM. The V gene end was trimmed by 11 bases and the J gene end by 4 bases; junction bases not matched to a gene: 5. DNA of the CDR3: TGTGCCTCCCAGGGACAGGGGGCAGAGACCCAGTACTTC. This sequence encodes CASQGQGAETQYF.

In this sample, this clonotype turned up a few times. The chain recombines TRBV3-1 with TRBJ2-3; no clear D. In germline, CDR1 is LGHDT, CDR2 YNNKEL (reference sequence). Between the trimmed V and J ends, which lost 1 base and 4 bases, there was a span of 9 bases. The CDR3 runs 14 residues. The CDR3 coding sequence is TGTGCCAGCAGCCAAGCCGTTTCACCAGATACGCAGTATTTT. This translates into CASSQAVSPDTQYF.

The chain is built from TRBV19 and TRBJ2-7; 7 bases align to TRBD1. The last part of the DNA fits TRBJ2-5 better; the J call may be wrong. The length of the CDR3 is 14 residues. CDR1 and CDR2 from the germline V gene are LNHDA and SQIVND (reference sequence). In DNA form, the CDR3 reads TGTGCCAGTAGCCAAGACAGGGCGAGTGAGACCCAGTACTTC. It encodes CASSQDRASETQYF.

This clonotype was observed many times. CDR3 nucleotides: TGTGCCACCAGCAGAGAGGGACAGGGAAATTCACCCCTCCACTTT. Encoded protein: CATSREGQGNSPLHF. The V and J genes are TRBV15 and TRBJ1-6; TRBD1 agrees at 9 bases. Per germline, CDR1 LNHNV and CDR2 YYDKDF (reference sequence). V shed 0 bases and J 7 bases; nucleotides not matched to a gene: 1. The CDR3 has 15 amino acids.

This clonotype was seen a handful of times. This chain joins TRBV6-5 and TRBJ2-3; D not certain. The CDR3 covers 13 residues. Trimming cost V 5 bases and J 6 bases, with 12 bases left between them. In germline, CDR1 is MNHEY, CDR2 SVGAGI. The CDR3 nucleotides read TGTGCCAGCAGTCAGACGAGGTGGGATACGCAGTATTTT. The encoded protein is CASSQTRWDTQYF.

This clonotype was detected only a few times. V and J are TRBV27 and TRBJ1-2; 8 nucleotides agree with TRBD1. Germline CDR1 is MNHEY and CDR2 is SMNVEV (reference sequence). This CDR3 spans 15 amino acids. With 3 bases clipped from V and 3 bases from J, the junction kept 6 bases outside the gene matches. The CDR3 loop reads CASSFQQGGDYGYTF. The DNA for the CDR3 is TGTGCCAGCAGTTTCCAACAGGGGGGTGACTATGGCTACACCTTC.

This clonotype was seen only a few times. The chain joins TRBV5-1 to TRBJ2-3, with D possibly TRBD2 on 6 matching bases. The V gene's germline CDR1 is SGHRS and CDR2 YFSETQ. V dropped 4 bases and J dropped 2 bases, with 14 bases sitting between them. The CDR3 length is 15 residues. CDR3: CASSRRGPNTDTQYF. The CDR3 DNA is TGCGCCAGCAGCAGGCGGGGACCTAACACAGATACGCAGTATTTT.

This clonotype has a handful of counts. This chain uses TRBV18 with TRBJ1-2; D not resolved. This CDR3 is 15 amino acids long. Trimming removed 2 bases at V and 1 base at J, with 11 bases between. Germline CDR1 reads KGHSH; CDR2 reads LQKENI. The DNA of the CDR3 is TGTGCCAGCTCACCATCTGGACGGAATAACTATGGCTACACCTTC. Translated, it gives CASSPSGRNNYGYTF.

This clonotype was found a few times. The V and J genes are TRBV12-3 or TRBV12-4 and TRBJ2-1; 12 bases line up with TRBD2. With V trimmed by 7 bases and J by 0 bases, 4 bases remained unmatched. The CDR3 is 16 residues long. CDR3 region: CASKLAGGDSYNEQFF. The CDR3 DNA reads TGTGCCAGCAAACTAGCGGGGGGCGACTCCTACAATGAGCAGTTCTTC.

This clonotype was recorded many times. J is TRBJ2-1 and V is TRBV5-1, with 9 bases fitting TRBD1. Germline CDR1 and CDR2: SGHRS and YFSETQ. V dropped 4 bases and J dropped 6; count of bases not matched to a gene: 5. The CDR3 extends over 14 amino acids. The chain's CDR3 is CASSPGQGSNEQFF. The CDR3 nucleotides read TGCGCCAGCAGCCCGGGACAGGGTTCCAATGAGCAGTTCTTC.

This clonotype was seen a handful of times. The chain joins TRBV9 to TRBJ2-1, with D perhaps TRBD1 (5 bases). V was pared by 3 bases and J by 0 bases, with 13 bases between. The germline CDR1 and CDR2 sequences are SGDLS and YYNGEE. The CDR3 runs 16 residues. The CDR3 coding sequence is TGTGCCAGCAGCGCCCGACAGTCTAGCTCCTACAATGAGCAGTTCTTC. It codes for CASSARQSSSYNEQFF. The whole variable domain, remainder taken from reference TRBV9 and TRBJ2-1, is DSGVTQTPKHLITATGQRVTLRCSPRSGDLSVYWYQQSLDQGLQFLIQYYNGEERAKGNILERFSAQQFPDLHSELNLSSLELGDSALYFCASSARQSSSYNEQFFGPGTRLTVL.

The CDR3 sequence is CASRFSDSLYEQYF. CDR3 bases: TGTGCCAGCAGGTTCTCAGACTCCCTCTACGAGCAGTACTTC. The gene calls are TRBV12-3 or TRBV12-4 and TRBJ2-7; no clear D. V was pared by 6 bases and J by 3 bases, with 15 bases between. The CDR3 runs 14 residues.

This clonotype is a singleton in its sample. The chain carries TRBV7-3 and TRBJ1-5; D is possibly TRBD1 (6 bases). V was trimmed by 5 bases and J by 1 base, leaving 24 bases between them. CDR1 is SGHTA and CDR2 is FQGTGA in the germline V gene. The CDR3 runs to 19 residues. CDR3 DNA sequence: TGTGCCAGCAGCGTTTCCCCTCACAGGGCACCGGGGAGCAATCAGCCCCAGCATTTT. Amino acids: CASSVSPHRAPGSNQPQHF. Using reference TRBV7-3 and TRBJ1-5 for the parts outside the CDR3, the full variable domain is GAGVSQTPSNKVTEKGKYVELRCDPISGHTALYWYRQSLGQGPEFLIYFQGTGAADDSGLPNDRFFAVRPEGSVSTLKIQRTERGDSAVYLCASSVSPHRAPGSNQPQHFGDGTRLSIL.

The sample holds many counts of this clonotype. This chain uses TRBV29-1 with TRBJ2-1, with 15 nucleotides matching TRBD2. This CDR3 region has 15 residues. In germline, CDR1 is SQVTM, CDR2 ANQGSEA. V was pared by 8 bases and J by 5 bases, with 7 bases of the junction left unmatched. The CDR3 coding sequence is TGCAGCACCCCCGGGACTAGCGGGGGGAACAATGAGCAGTTCTTC. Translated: CSTPGTSGGNNEQFF.

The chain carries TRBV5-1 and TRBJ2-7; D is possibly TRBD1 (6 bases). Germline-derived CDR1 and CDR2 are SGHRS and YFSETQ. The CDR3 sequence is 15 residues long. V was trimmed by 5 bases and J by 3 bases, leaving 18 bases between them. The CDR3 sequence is CASSPPGDTFYEQYF. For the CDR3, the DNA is TGCGCCAGCAGTCCCCCCGGGGACACCTTCTACGAGCAGTACTTC. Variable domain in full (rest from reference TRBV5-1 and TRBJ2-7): KAGVTQTPRYLIKTRGQQVTLSCSPISGHRSVSWYQQTPGQGLQFLFEYFSETQRNKGNFPGRFSGRQFSNSRSEMNVSTLELGDSALYLCASSPPGDTFYEQYFGPGTRLTVT.

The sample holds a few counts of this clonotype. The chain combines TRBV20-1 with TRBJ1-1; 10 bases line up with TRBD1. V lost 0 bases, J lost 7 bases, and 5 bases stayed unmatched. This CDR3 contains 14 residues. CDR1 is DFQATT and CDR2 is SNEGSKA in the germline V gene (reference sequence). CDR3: CSARDDRGPREAFF. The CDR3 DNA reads TGCAGTGCTAGAGATGACAGGGGGCCCCGTGAAGCTTTCTTT.

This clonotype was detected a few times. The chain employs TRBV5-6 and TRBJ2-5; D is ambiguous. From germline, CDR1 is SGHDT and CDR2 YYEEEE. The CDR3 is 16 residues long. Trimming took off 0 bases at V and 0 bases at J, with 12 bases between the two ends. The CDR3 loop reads CASSLGTLRYQETQYF. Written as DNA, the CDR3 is TGTGCCAGCAGCTTGGGAACTTTAAGGTACCAAGAGACCCAGTACTTC.

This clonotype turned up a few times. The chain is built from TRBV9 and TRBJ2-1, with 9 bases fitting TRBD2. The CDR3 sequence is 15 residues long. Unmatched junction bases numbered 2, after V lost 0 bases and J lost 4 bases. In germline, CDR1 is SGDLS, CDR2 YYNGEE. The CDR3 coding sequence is TGTGCCAGCAGCGTAGGCCTAGCGGGGTACAATGAGCAGTTCTTC. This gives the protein CASSVGLAGYNEQFF.

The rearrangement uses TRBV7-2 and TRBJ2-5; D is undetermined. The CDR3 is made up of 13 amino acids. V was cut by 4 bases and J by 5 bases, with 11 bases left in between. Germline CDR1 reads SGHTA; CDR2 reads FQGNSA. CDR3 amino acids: CASSSRPHETQYF. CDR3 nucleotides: TGTGCCAGCAGCTCCCGACCACATGAGACCCAGTACTTC.

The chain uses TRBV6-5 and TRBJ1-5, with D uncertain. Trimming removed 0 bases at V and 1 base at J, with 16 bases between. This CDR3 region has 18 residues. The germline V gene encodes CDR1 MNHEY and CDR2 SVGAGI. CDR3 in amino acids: CASSYSMGRILSNQPQHF. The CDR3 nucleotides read TGTGCCAGCAGTTACTCGATGGGGAGGATTCTCAGCAATCAGCCCCAGCATTTT.

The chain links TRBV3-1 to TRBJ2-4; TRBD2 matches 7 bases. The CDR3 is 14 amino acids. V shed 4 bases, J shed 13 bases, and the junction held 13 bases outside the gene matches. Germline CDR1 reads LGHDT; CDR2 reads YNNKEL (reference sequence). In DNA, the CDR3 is TGTGCCAGCAGCCTCCTCCAAGAGGGAGGGGAGCAGTACTTC. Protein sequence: CASSLLQEGGEQYF.

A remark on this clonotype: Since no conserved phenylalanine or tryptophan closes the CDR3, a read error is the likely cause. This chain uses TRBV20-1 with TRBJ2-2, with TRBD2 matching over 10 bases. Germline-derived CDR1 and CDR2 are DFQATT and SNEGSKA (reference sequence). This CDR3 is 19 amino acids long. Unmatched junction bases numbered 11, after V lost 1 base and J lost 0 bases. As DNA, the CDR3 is TGCAGTGCTAGAGGGGCTAGCGGGGGCCATTCCTCGAACACCGGGGAGCTGTTTTGT. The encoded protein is CSARGASGGHSSNTGELFC.

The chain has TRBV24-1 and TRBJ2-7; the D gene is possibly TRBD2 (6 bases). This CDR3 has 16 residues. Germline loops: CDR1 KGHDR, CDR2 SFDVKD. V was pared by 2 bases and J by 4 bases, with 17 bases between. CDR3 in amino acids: CATSDSEPGLHYEQYF. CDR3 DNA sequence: TGTGCCACCAGTGATTCCGAACCGGGACTCCATTACGAGCAGTACTTC.

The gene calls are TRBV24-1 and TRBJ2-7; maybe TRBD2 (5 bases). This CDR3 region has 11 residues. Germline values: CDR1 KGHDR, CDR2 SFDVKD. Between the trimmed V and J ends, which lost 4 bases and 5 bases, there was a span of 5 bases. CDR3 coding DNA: TGTGCCACCAGTGACGGGGACGAGCAGTACTTC. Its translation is CATSDGDEQYF.

The CDR3 bases are TGCAGCGTTGGGGGACGGACGCGACATGGCTACACCTTC. This gives the protein CSVGGRTRHGYTF. This chain connects TRBV29-1 to TRBJ1-2; D is possibly TRBD1 (5 bases). V dropped 4 bases and J dropped 6 bases, with 15 bases sitting between them. The V gene's germline CDR1 is SQVTM and CDR2 ANQGSEA. The CDR3 length is 13 residues.

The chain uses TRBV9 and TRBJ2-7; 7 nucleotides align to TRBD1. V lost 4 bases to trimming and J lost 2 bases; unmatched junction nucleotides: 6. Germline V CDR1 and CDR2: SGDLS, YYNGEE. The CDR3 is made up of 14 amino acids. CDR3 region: CASSPEGTAYEQYV. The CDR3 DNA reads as TGTGCCAGCAGCCCAGAGGGGACAGCCTACGAGCAGTACGTC.

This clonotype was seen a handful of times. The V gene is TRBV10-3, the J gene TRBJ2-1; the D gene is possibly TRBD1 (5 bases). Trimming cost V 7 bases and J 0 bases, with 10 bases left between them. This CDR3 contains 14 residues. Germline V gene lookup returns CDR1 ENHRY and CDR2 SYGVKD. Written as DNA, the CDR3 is TGTGCCATCACCCGAGACAGCTCCTACAATGAGCAGTTCTTC. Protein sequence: CAITRDSSYNEQFF.

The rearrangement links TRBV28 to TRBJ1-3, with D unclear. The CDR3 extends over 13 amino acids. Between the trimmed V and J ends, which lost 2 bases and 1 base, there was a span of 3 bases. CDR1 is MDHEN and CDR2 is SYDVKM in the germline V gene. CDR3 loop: CASSLQSGNTIYF. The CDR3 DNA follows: TGTGCCAGCAGTTTACAATCTGGAAACACCATATATTTT.

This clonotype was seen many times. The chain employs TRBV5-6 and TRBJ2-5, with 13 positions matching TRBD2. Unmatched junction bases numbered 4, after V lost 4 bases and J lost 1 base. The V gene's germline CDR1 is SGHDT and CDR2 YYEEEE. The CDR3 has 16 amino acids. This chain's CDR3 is CASSRTSGGIQETQYF. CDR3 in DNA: TGTGCCAGCAGCAGGACTAGCGGGGGCATCCAAGAGACCCAGTACTTC. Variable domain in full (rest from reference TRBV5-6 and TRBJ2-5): DAGVTQSPTHLIKTRGQQVTLRCSPKSGHDTVSWYQQALGQGPQFIFQYYEEEERQRGNFPDRFSGHQFPNYSSELNVNALLLGDSALYLCASSRTSGGIQETQYFGPGTRLLVL.

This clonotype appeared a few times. This CDR3 is CASSLGQAYGYTF. The CDR3 DNA reads TGCGCCAGCAGCCTAGGACAGGCCTATGGCTACACCTTC. V is TRBV4-1 and J is TRBJ1-2; TRBD1 agrees at 7 bases. Germline CDR1 and CDR2: MGHRA and YSYEKL. V shed 4 bases and J 4 bases; nucleotides not matched to a gene: 3. The CDR3 runs 13 residues.